One and the same sample provided the 9 T cell receptor beta chains below, sequenced in a study of cytomegalovirus exposure and HLA in healthy donors. The primer mix had 60 Vbeta and 13 Jbeta primers. TCRdb keeps only in-frame clones here, not all; method: immunoSEQ multiplex PCR. The data show 75,000 to 95,000 clones, almost 85% seen once. Sequencing was done on a sample of PBMCs. The receptor set was obtained from a woman aged 18 to 35 in good health and CMV-seropositive.

The chain has TRBV2 and TRBJ2-5, with D perhaps TRBD2 (6 bases). With 6 bases removed from V and 2 bases from J, the gap between germline ends came to 13 bases. The CDR3 contains 14 residues. Germline values: CDR1 SNHLY, CDR2 FYNNEI. Here the CDR3 reads CASSQTSTQETQYF. The CDR3 DNA follows: TGTGCCAGCAGCCAGACTAGTACACAAGAGACCCAGTACTTC.

V usage is TRBV5-4 and J usage is TRBJ1-6; D is uncertain. Trimming shortened V by 9 bases and J by 8 bases, and 6 bases separated the two germline ends. The CDR3 spans 10 residues. Germline CDR1 is SGHNT and CDR2 is YYREEE (reference sequence). This chain's CDR3 is CATRDSPLHF. DNA for the CDR3: TGTGCCACCCGGGATTCACCCCTCCACTTT.

V and J are TRBV4-2 and TRBJ2-3; D unclear. CDR1 and CDR2 from the germline V gene are LGHNA and YNFKEQ. The CDR3 is made up of 16 amino acids. V lost 4 bases, J lost 2 bases, and 16 bases lay in between. The CDR3 nucleotides are TGTGCCAGCAGCCCCTCCGCCCGGGTCCTCACAGATACGCAGTATTTT. It translates to CASSPSARVLTDTQYF.

The chain combines TRBV7-9 with TRBJ2-1, with 10 bases lining up with TRBD1. The V segment lost 6 bases and the J segment 5 bases; nucleotides outside the gene matches: 10. CDR1 and CDR2 from the germline V gene are SEHNR and FQNEAQ (reference sequence). This CDR3 contains 16 residues. The CDR3 DNA follows: TGTGCCAGCAGTTTTAATGACAGGGGGCCGAACAATGAGCAGTTCTTC. Translation gives CASSFNDRGPNNEQFF.

The chain employs TRBV18 and TRBJ1-1, with D maybe TRBD1 (6 bases). Trimming stripped 6 bases from V and 2 bases from J, with 13 bases between. The CDR3 spans 14 residues. The germline gives CDR1 KGHSH, CDR2 LQKENI. The CDR3 coding sequence is TGTGCCAGCTCTCAGGTAGGGGGTAACACTGAAGCTTTCTTT. Its translation: CASSQVGGNTEAFF.

The gene calls are TRBV7-9 and TRBJ2-1, with 9 bases matching TRBD2. Looked up from germline, CDR1 is SEHNR and CDR2 is FQNEAQ (reference sequence). The CDR3 loop spans 13 amino acids. J gave up 15 bases and V 6 bases, and 12 bases lay outside the gene matches. The CDR3 DNA is TGTGCCAGCAGTTATAGCGTCCTAGCGGGATCGTTCTTC. This translates into CASSYSVLAGSFF.

The chain combines TRBV6-5 with TRBJ2-1, with TRBD2 matching over 7 bases. Germline loops: CDR1 MNHEY, CDR2 SVGAGI. Trimming took 4 bases from V and 3 from J; bases not matched to a gene: 3. The CDR3 spans 14 residues. The CDR3 here is CASSSAGFYNEQFF. As DNA, the CDR3 is TGTGCCAGCAGTTCAGCGGGGTTCTACAATGAGCAGTTCTTC.

This sequence joins TRBV6-7 and TRBJ1-5, with D possibly matching TRBD1 (6 bases). TRBV6-7 is assigned to the ORF class and has an uncertain function. Trimming removed 0 bases at V and 5 bases at J, with 20 bases between. This CDR3 has 18 amino acids. The CDR3, as DNA: TGTGCCAGCAGTTACTCGAACAACCAGGGGACCGGGGATCAGCCCCAGCATTTT. It is translated as CASSYSNNQGTGDQPQHF.

The chain employs TRBV7-6 and TRBJ2-7; 9 bases map to TRBD1. V was pared by 1 base and J by 2 bases, with 3 bases of the junction left unmatched. This CDR3 comprises 15 residues. Germline V gene sequence: CDR1 SGHVS, CDR2 FNYEAQ. This CDR3 is CASSLGTGETYEQYF. The CDR3, as DNA: TGTGCCAGCAGCTTAGGGACAGGGGAAACCTACGAGCAGTACTTC. Complete variable domain (other parts from reference TRBV7-6 and TRBJ2-7): GAGVSQSPRYKVTKRGQDVALRCDPISGHVSLYWYRQALGQGPEFLTYFNYEAQQDKSGLPNDRFSAERPEGSISTLTIQRTEQRDSAMYRCASSLGTGETYEQYFGPGTRLTVT.